Below, 26 T cell receptor beta chains from the same sample are listed, as sequenced in a study of cytomegalovirus exposure and HLA in healthy donors. TCRdb keeps only in-frame clones here, not all; method: immunoSEQ multiplex PCR. The sample lists around 400,000 clones, roughly 88% occurring once. Sequencing input: PBMCs. The receptors were gathered from a woman under 30 in good health and CMV-seronegative.

This clone was seen a handful of times. This chain uses TRBV2 with TRBJ2-2; perhaps TRBD1 as D (5 bases). The CDR3 has 15 residues. The germline CDR1 and CDR2 sequences are SNHLY and FYNNEI. V was trimmed by 2 bases and J by 0 bases, leaving 7 bases between them. The CDR3: CASSENRPNTGELFF. The CDR3 DNA reads TGTGCCAGCAGTGAAAACAGGCCGAACACCGGGGAGCTGTTTTTT. Variable domain in full (rest from reference TRBV2 and TRBJ2-2): EPEVTQTPSHQVTQMGQEVILRCVPISNHLYFYWYRQILGQKVEFLVSFYNNEISEKSEIFDDQFSVERPDGSNFTLKIRSTKLEDSAMYFCASSENRPNTGELFFGEGSRLTVL.

The gene calls are TRBV6-4 and TRBJ1-2, with TRBD1 identical over 7 bases. Germline assignment: CDR1 MRHNA and CDR2 SNTAGT. V was pared by 4 bases and J by 7 bases, with 6 bases of the junction left unmatched. The CDR3 is 13 residues long. The CDR3 DNA is TGTGCCAGCAGTGTCTCACAGGGGTCTGGCTACACCTTC. The encoded protein is CASSVSQGSGYTF.

This sequence joins TRBV30 and TRBJ1-1; possibly TRBD1 for D (5 bases). Germline lookup yields CDR1 GTSNPN and CDR2 SVGIG (reference sequence). Trimming cost V 1 base and J 4 bases, with 13 bases left between them. The CDR3 extends over 14 amino acids. Written as DNA, the CDR3 is TGTGCCTGGAGTGAAGGGAGGGGTGGCACTGAAGCTTTCTTT. This encodes CAWSEGRGGTEAFF.

This clone appeared a few times. V usage is TRBV2 and J usage is TRBJ2-2, with 7 bases lining up with TRBD1. The CDR3 loop spans 15 amino acids. V lost 1 base to trimming and J lost 1 base; unmatched junction nucleotides: 0. Germline assignment: CDR1 SNHLY and CDR2 FYNNEI. CDR3 nucleotides: TGTGCCAGCAGTGAAGGACAGGGGAACACCGGGGAGCTGTTTTTT. Protein sequence: CASSEGQGNTGELFF.

The chain is built from TRBV5-1 and TRBJ1-2; TRBD1 agrees at 7 bases. The germline V gene encodes CDR1 SGHRS and CDR2 YFSETQ. J lost 0 bases, V lost 0 bases, and 5 bases had no gene match. The CDR3 is 16 amino acids. CDR3 nucleotides: TGCGCCAGCAGCTTGGTATGGGACAGAGCTAACTATGGCTACACCTTC. Translated: CASSLVWDRANYGYTF.

This chain uses TRBV28 with TRBJ1-2; D possibly corresponds to TRBD1 (6 bases). This CDR3 contains 18 residues. Germline values: CDR1 MDHEN, CDR2 SYDVKM. V lost 5 bases and J 1 base, leaving 23 bases between the germline ends. CDR3 sequence: CASSITTGNSIINYGYTF. DNA for the CDR3: TGTGCCAGCAGTATTACGACAGGCAATTCTATAATTAACTATGGCTACACCTTC.

The V call is TRBV29-1, the J call TRBJ2-5, with 8 positions matching TRBD2. Per germline, CDR1 SQVTM and CDR2 ANQGSEA. J was trimmed by 0 bases and V by 7 bases; bases with no gene match: 4. There are 13 residues in the CDR3. CDR3 sequence: CSEKRENQETQYF. CDR3 in DNA: TGCAGCGAGAAGCGGGAGAACCAAGAGACCCAGTACTTC.

This rearrangement joins TRBV6-1 to TRBJ1-1; 7 positions match TRBD1. The CDR3 is 12 amino acids. Germline V gene lookup returns CDR1 MNHNS and CDR2 SASEGT. V dropped 6 bases and J dropped 7; count of bases not matched to a gene: 5. The CDR3: CASSRGQNEAFF. The CDR3 nucleotides read TGTGCCAGCAGCCGGGGACAGAATGAAGCTTTCTTT.

The chain combines TRBV28 with TRBJ1-2; D remains ambiguous. The CDR3 contains 17 residues. The germline V gene has CDR1 MDHEN and CDR2 SYDVKM. V lost 4 bases and J 4 bases, leaving 22 bases between the germline ends. The CDR3 DNA is TGTGCCAGCAGTTCGGCATCCACCGGTGAGGGCAGCTATGGCTACACCTTC. Translated: CASSSASTGEGSYGYTF.

V is TRBV7-8 and J is TRBJ2-7; the D is unclear. CDR1 and CDR2 (germline): SGHVS, FQNEAQ. The CDR3 has 14 residues. Trimming took 3 bases from V and 2 from J, leaving 11 bases between them. CDR3 sequence: CASSFRLLPYEQYF. The CDR3, as DNA: TGTGCCAGCAGCTTCCGGTTATTGCCCTACGAGCAGTACTTC.

This clone was observed once. The germline gene is not matched at one end of the junction; a read error may be the cause. This chain joins TRBV7-9 and TRBJ2-7; D is possibly TRBD1 (6 bases). Germline assignment: CDR1 SEHNR and CDR2 FQNEAQ (reference sequence). The CDR3 runs 13 residues. CDR3 sequence: CASTLLGGDEQYF. Written as DNA, the CDR3 is TGTGCCAGCACCTTACTAGGGGGAGACGAGCAGTACTTC.

The gene calls are TRBV5-1 and TRBJ2-1, with 9 bases aligning to TRBD1. Germline trimming cut 0 bases from V and 10 bases from J; bases unmatched to any gene: 11. CDR3 size: 16 residues. The germline V gene has CDR1 SGHRS and CDR2 YFSETQ. The CDR3 here is CASSLGVGTGMGEQFF. For the CDR3, the DNA is TGCGCCAGCAGCTTGGGGGTTGGGACAGGGATGGGAGAGCAGTTCTTC.

This sequence joins TRBV15 and TRBJ2-1; TRBD2 is a possible D gene (6 bases). Per germline, CDR1 LNHNV and CDR2 YYDKDF (reference sequence). Trimming removed 1 base from V and 5 bases from J, with 15 bases in between. The CDR3 extends over 16 amino acids. The CDR3 region is CATSRAAGTDNNEQFF. DNA for the CDR3: TGTGCCACCAGCAGAGCAGCCGGGACTGATAACAATGAGCAGTTCTTC.

This chain uses TRBV19 with TRBJ1-5; the D gene is possibly TRBD1 (6 bases). The CDR3 totals 13 residues. Trimming removed 9 bases at V and 2 bases at J, with 11 bases between. Per the germline V gene, CDR1 is LNHDA and CDR2 is SQIVND (reference sequence). The CDR3 is CASTRQGNQPQHF. DNA of the CDR3: TGTGCCAGCACAAGACAGGGCAATCAGCCCCAGCATTTT.

CDR3: CAWTGLAGEGNTQYF. Written as DNA, the CDR3 is TGTGCCTGGACTGGACTAGCGGGAGAGGGGAATACGCAGTATTTT. The chain uses TRBV30 and TRBJ2-3, with 13 bases identical to TRBD2. Trimming cost V 4 bases and J 7 bases; bases outside gene matches: 8. CDR1 and CDR2 from the germline V gene are GTSNPN and SVGIG (reference sequence). The CDR3 totals 15 residues.

CDR3 protein: CASSFVGRNYEQYF. CDR3 DNA sequence: TGTGCCAGCAGCTTCGTAGGGAGGAACTACGAGCAGTACTTC. This chain uses TRBV13 with TRBJ2-7; D might be TRBD2 (6 bases). Deletions cut 3 bases from V and 3 bases from J, with 12 bases between. Germline V gives CDR1 PRHDT, CDR2 FYEKMQ (reference sequence). The CDR3 is 14 residues long.

The rearrangement uses TRBV2 and TRBJ1-3; D is undetermined. CDR3 length equals 13 residues. Trimming left V 3 bases short and J 4 bases short, with 7 bases between. Germline V lookup: CDR1 SNHLY, CDR2 FYNNEI. In nucleotides, the CDR3 is TGTGCCAGCAGTGACGGAGGGGGAAACACCATATATTTT. Translation: CASSDGGGNTIYF.

The table lists this clone with a count of one. CDR3 in DNA: TGTGCCAGCAGCCAGGACTATGCGGGGGGTGGAGAGACCCAGTACTTC. Encoded protein: CASSQDYAGGGETQYF. This rearrangement joins TRBV4-2 to TRBJ2-5, with 8 nucleotides matching TRBD2. Germline loops: CDR1 LGHNA, CDR2 YNFKEQ. V lost 3 bases, J lost 4 bases, and 10 bases stayed unmatched. This CDR3 contains 16 residues.

This clone was observed a single time. This chain links TRBV5-8 with TRBJ1-5; tentatively, D is TRBD1 (6 bases). The V end was cut by 6 bases, the J end by 0 bases, with 13 bases between. Germline V gene sequence: CDR1 SGHTS, CDR2 YDEGEE. The CDR3 spans 15 residues. CDR3 sequence reads: CASNRAYYSNQPQHF. Here the CDR3 DNA reads TGTGCCAGCAACAGGGCGTATTATAGCAATCAGCCCCAGCATTTT.

Worth noting for this clone: This CDR3 is also generated by other DNA sequences in the sample. V is TRBV6-5 and J is TRBJ1-3, with unresolved D. V shed 0 bases and J shed 0 bases, with 6 bases lying between them. Germline CDR1 and CDR2: MNHEY and SVGAGI. This CDR3 has 15 residues. The CDR3 reads CASSYSGSSGNTIYF. The CDR3 region has the DNA TGTGCCAGCAGTTACTCTGGGAGCTCTGGAAACACCATATATTTT.

In its sample, this clone was seen many times. This chain links TRBV28 with TRBJ1-1, with 8 positions matching TRBD1. This CDR3 is 15 amino acids long. Germline V gene lookup returns CDR1 MDHEN and CDR2 SYDVKM. The trim removed 5 bases at V and 7 bases at J, leaving 12 bases unmatched. CDR3 in DNA: TGTGCCAGCAGTCCGGAAAGGACAGGGAGAGATGAAGCTTTCTTT. Translated, it gives CASSPERTGRDEAFF.

V and J are TRBV20-1 and TRBJ1-5, with 7 bases lining up with TRBD1. In germline, CDR1 is DFQATT, CDR2 SNEGSKA (reference sequence). V shed 6 bases, J shed 9 bases, and the junction held 5 bases outside the gene matches. The CDR3 consists of 11 residues. CDR3: CSASGGWPQHF. CDR3 DNA: TGCAGTGCCTCAGGGGGTTGGCCCCAGCATTTT.

This chain joins TRBV27 and TRBJ2-3; TRBD2 aligns across 7 bases. This CDR3 region has 17 residues. V lost 3 bases to trimming and J lost 4 bases; unmatched junction nucleotides: 13. Germline V lookup: CDR1 MNHEY, CDR2 SMNVEV (reference sequence). The CDR3 DNA reads TGTGCCAGCAGTTTGGAGCCAGGCGGGAGTCCCTCAGATACGCAGTATTTT. This gives the protein CASSLEPGGSPSDTQYF.

The rearrangement uses TRBV5-4 and TRBJ2-1; a weak D match, TRBD2 (5 bases). The V gene lost 0 bases and the J gene lost 2 bases, with 6 bases spanning the gap. CDR1 SGHNT and CDR2 YYREEE come from the germline V gene (reference sequence). The CDR3 spans 14 residues. CDR3: CASSLGRPYNEQFF. As DNA, the CDR3 is TGTGCCAGCAGCTTGGGGAGGCCCTACAATGAGCAGTTCTTC.

This chain joins TRBV7-7 and TRBJ2-5; 13 nucleotides agree with TRBD2. The trim removed 6 bases at V and 7 bases at J, leaving 11 bases unmatched. The germline V gene encodes CDR1 SSHAT and CDR2 FNYEAQ (reference sequence). This CDR3 is 16 amino acids long. CDR3 nucleotides: TGTGCCAGCAGTCAGAGGACTAGCGGGAGTGGTGGGACCCAGTACTTC. This codes for CASSQRTSGSGGTQYF.

The V call is TRBV5-4, the J call TRBJ1-4; 7 bases map to TRBD1. The CDR3 has 15 amino acids. The germline CDR1 and CDR2 sequences are SGHNT and YYREEE (reference sequence). The V and J ends lost 0 bases and 6 bases, in that order; junction bases with no gene match: 5. This chain's CDR3 is CASSLVAGGDEKLFF. Written as DNA, the CDR3 is TGTGCCAGCAGCTTGGTTGCAGGGGGAGATGAAAAACTGTTTTTT.